These 27 T cell receptor beta chains share one sample of origin, sequenced in a study of control samples from healthy donors and cancer patients. The assay was immunoSEQ multiplex PCR, and TCRdb's table has in-frame clones only and misses some. Found here are 110,000 or so clones, about 83% of them singletons; the top ten hold about 12%. Material: blood. Receptors were obtained from a man in his thirties or forties in good health.

V and J are TRBV24-1 and TRBJ2-7; D unclear. The length of the CDR3 is 14 residues. V dropped 6 bases and J dropped 3 bases, with 14 bases sitting between them. The germline V gene encodes CDR1 KGHDR and CDR2 SFDVKD. The CDR3 sequence is CATSHAAGNYEQYV. The CDR3 DNA reads as TGTGCCACCAGTCACGCAGCAGGAAACTACGAGCAGTACGTC.

The rearrangement links TRBV18 to TRBJ2-2; D is ambiguous. Germline V gives CDR1 KGHSH, CDR2 LQKENI. The V end lost 3 bases, the J end lost 4 bases, and 12 bases lay between the germline ends. The CDR3 loop spans 15 amino acids. Written as DNA, the CDR3 is TGTGCCAGCTCACCCCCGTCAGGCGGCACCGGGGAGCTGTTTTTT. Translated, it gives CASSPPSGGTGELFF.

CDR3 amino acids: CASPYGRSGTGELFF. DNA of the CDR3: TGTGCCTCCCCGTACGGGAGGTCGGGGACCGGGGAGCTGTTTTTT. The V call is TRBV25-1, the J call TRBJ2-2, with 7 bases lining up with TRBD2. Germline assignment: CDR1 MGHDK and CDR2 SYGVNS. The CDR3 totals 15 residues. V was pared by 11 bases and J by 5 bases, with 14 bases of the junction left unmatched.

This clone occurred a few times. The genes are TRBV5-1 and TRBJ2-5, with a possible D match to TRBD2 (5 bases). The V end lost 5 bases, the J end lost 7 bases, and 24 bases lay between the germline ends. CDR1 is SGHRS, CDR2 YFSETQ, per germline. The CDR3 extends over 16 amino acids. DNA for the CDR3: TGCGCCAGCAGGGGGTCCGCCAGCGGCCGCCCAGGGACCCAGTACTTC. This gives the protein CASRGSASGRPGTQYF. Looking up the rest from reference TRBV5-1 and TRBJ2-5 gives the full variable domain: KAGVTQTPRYLIKTRGQQVTLSCSPISGHRSVSWYQQTPGQGLQFLFEYFSETQRNKGNFPGRFSGRQFSNSRSEMNVSTLELGDSALYLCASRGSASGRPGTQYFGPGTRLLVL.

The rearrangement uses TRBV10-1 and TRBJ2-5, with D perhaps matching TRBD2 (6 bases). Germline V gene sequence: CDR1 WNHNN, CDR2 SYGVQD (reference sequence). The CDR3 is 16 residues long. V was clipped by 4 bases and J by 1 base, with 16 bases between them. The chain's CDR3 is CASSGGILASQETQYF. The CDR3 DNA reads TGCGCCAGCAGTGGAGGGATACTAGCTAGCCAAGAGACCCAGTACTTC.

CDR3 region: CASSLRALAGGRDEQFF. In nucleotides, the CDR3 is TGTGCCAGCAGCTTGAGGGCCCTAGCGGGGGGGCGCGATGAGCAGTTCTTC. The gene calls are TRBV5-8 and TRBJ2-1; TRBD2 agrees at 12 bases. Germline loops: CDR1 SGHTS, CDR2 YDEGEE. CDR3 size: 17 residues. The J segment lost 8 bases and the V segment lost 1 base, leaving 10 bases of the junction unmatched.

The V call is TRBV27, the J call TRBJ2-1; D remains ambiguous. The CDR3 covers 14 residues. Germline V gene sequence: CDR1 MNHEY, CDR2 SMNVEV (reference sequence). V dropped 10 bases and J dropped 3 bases, with 16 bases sitting between them. The CDR3 loop is CATSRRQSYNEQFF. In DNA, the CDR3 is TGTGCCACCTCGAGGCGGCAGAGCTACAATGAGCAGTTCTTC.

The chain recombines TRBV15 with TRBJ1-5; no clear D gene. V lost 0 bases, J lost 9 bases, and 15 bases lay in between. The CDR3 covers 15 residues. Germline V gene sequence: CDR1 LNHNV, CDR2 YYDKDF (reference sequence). In DNA form, the CDR3 reads TGTGCCACCAGCAGAGATATTCAGCCCGTTCGGCCCCAGCATTTT. It is translated as CATSRDIQPVRPQHF.

Here the CDR3 DNA reads TGTGCCAGCTCACCACAGGTAGACAGCAACACTGAAGCTTTCTTT. The encoded protein is CASSPQVDSNTEAFF. V gene TRBV18 combines with J gene TRBJ1-1; a weak D match, TRBD1 (5 bases). Germline V gene data show CDR1 as KGHSH and CDR2 as LQKENI. V was cut by 1 base and J by 2 bases, with 11 bases left in between. The CDR3 has 15 amino acids.

The chain has TRBV30 and TRBJ1-2, with D possibly matching TRBD1 (6 bases). CDR3 length: 13 amino acids. V lost 3 bases, J lost 4 bases, and 12 bases lay in between. Germline V gene data show CDR1 as GTSNPN and CDR2 as SVGIG (reference sequence). The CDR3 sequence: CAWRTGGLYGYTF. DNA of the CDR3: TGTGCCTGGAGGACAGGAGGCCTCTATGGCTACACCTTC.

This chain uses TRBV6-6 with TRBJ1-2, with 7 bases fitting TRBD1. This CDR3 is 16 amino acids long. Per germline, CDR1 MNHNY and CDR2 SVGAGI (reference sequence). V was pared by 2 bases and J by 1 base, with 7 bases of the junction left unmatched. CDR3 nucleotide sequence: TGTGCCAGCAGTTACCGGGTGGACAGGCTTAACTATGGCTACACCTTC. As protein: CASSYRVDRLNYGYTF.

The chain combines TRBV6-5 with TRBJ2-2, with D unclear. Germline loops: CDR1 MNHEY, CDR2 SVGAGI. Trimming took off 0 bases at V and 6 bases at J, with 5 bases between the two ends. CDR3 size: 13 residues. The CDR3, as DNA: TGTGCCAGCAGTTACTCGTCGTCCGGGGAGCTGTTTTTT. Translated, it gives CASSYSSSGELFF.

The sample holds one count of this clone. V and J are TRBV11-3 and TRBJ1-1; D remains ambiguous. CDR3 length equals 14 residues. With 5 bases removed from V and 5 bases from J, the gap between germline ends came to 15 bases. The V gene's germline CDR1 is SGHNT and CDR2 YENEEA. CDR3 sequence reads: CASSPATVRTEAFF. Here the CDR3 DNA reads TGTGCCAGCAGCCCAGCGACGGTTCGAACTGAAGCTTTCTTT.

This clone was recorded only once. This chain joins TRBV5-1 and TRBJ2-5; TRBD1 matches at 8 bases. The CDR3 extends over 16 amino acids. Germline-derived CDR1 and CDR2 are SGHRS and YFSETQ. The ends lost 4 bases at V and 5 bases at J; junction bases unmatched: 13. CDR3 region: CASSPMSRGHRETQYF. CDR3 DNA: TGCGCCAGCAGCCCCATGTCCAGGGGGCACCGGGAGACCCAGTACTTC. The full variable domain, with the rest looked up from reference TRBV5-1 and TRBJ2-5, is KAGVTQTPRYLIKTRGQQVTLSCSPISGHRSVSWYQQTPGQGLQFLFEYFSETQRNKGNFPGRFSGRQFSNSRSEMNVSTLELGDSALYLCASSPMSRGHRETQYFGPGTRLLVL.

The chain couples TRBV12-3 or TRBV12-4 to TRBJ2-2, with a weak D call TRBD1 (5 bases). Deletions cut 5 bases from V and 7 bases from J, with 8 bases between. This CDR3 region has 12 residues. In DNA form, the CDR3 reads TGTGCCAGCAGTACCAGGGACGGGGAGCTGTTTTTT. Translation: CASSTRDGELFF.

This chain uses TRBV18 with TRBJ1-1, with a weak D call TRBD1 (5 bases). The CDR3 runs 13 residues. V was trimmed by 5 bases and J by 4 bases, leaving 11 bases between them. Per the germline V gene, CDR1 is KGHSH and CDR2 is LQKENI. The chain's CDR3 is CASSTSGSTEAFF. The CDR3, as DNA: TGTGCCAGCTCAACCTCAGGGAGCACTGAAGCTTTCTTT.

This clone was detected once. The chain joins TRBV18 to TRBJ2-2; TRBD1 might be the D (5 bases). V lost 3 bases and J lost 2, with 13 bases in between. The germline V gene encodes CDR1 KGHSH and CDR2 LQKENI. There are 16 residues in the CDR3. For the CDR3, the DNA is TGTGCCAGCTCACCCCTCGATGGGGCCAACACCGGGGAGCTGTTTTTT. Its translation: CASSPLDGANTGELFF.

V usage is TRBV29-1 and J usage is TRBJ2-3; 8 nucleotides align to TRBD2. The CDR3 spans 13 residues. Trimming removed 5 bases from V and 3 bases from J; junction bases left unmatched: 4. Germline V gives CDR1 SQVTM, CDR2 ANQGSEA. CDR3 coding DNA: TGCAGCGTTCTTGGCGGGGGGACAGATACGCAGTATTTT. Its protein product is CSVLGGGTDTQYF.

This clone was observed once. V usage is TRBV2 and J usage is TRBJ2-5; the D is unclear. The CDR3 totals 16 residues. The V end was cut by 0 bases, the J end by 1 base, with 12 bases between. Germline lookup yields CDR1 SNHLY and CDR2 FYNNEI. CDR3 sequence: CASSEALSPGQETQYF. CDR3 DNA sequence: TGTGCCAGCAGTGAAGCGCTTTCGCCAGGCCAAGAGACCCAGTACTTC.

This rearrangement joins TRBV18 to TRBJ1-5; perhaps TRBD1 as D (5 bases). CDR1 and CDR2 from the germline V gene are KGHSH and LQKENI. The CDR3 has 15 amino acids. Trimming cost V 2 bases and J 2 bases, with 10 bases left between them. The CDR3 is CASSPGQGGNQPQHF. CDR3 sequence (DNA): TGTGCCAGCTCACCAGGGCAGGGTGGCAATCAGCCCCAGCATTTT. Full variable domain (remainder filled in from reference TRBV18 and TRBJ1-5): NAGVMQNPRHLVRRRGQEARLRCSPMKGHSHVYWYRQLPEEGLKFMVYLQKENIIDESGMPKERFSAEFPKEGPSILRIQQVVRGDSAAYFCASSPGQGGNQPQHFGDGTRLSIL.

The J gene is TRBJ1-2, the V gene TRBV29-1; tentative D call: TRBD1 (6 bases). CDR1 SQVTM and CDR2 ANQGSEA come from the germline V gene. V lost 0 bases to trimming and J lost 8 bases, with 10 bases between them. CDR3 size: 12 residues. The DNA for the CDR3 is TGCAGCGTTGAAGATCCAGGGGAAGGCTACACCTTC. Its protein product is CSVEDPGEGYTF.

The chain couples TRBV27 to TRBJ1-5; the D gene is possibly TRBD1 (5 bases). Germline V gene data show CDR1 as MNHEY and CDR2 as SMNVEV (reference sequence). Trimming left V 0 bases short and J 2 bases short, with 14 bases between. The CDR3 contains 17 residues. CDR3 DNA sequence: TGTGCCAGCAGTTTATCTCGGGGGACTAGGGGCAATCAGCCCCAGCATTTT. Its protein is CASSLSRGTRGNQPQHF.

The CDR3 region has the DNA TGTGCCTGGAGTCCCACAGGGGGGTTCCCTGAAGCTTTCTTT. Its translation is CAWSPTGGFPEAFF. This chain connects TRBV30 to TRBJ1-1, with TRBD1 identical over 8 bases. CDR3 length: 14 amino acids. Germline V gene data show CDR1 as GTSNPN and CDR2 as SVGIG (reference sequence). Trimming at V came to 2 bases and at J to 6 bases, leaving 8 bases not matched to a gene.

The rearrangement joins TRBV19 to TRBJ1-2, with TRBD1 matching over 8 bases. J gave up 9 bases and V 2 bases, and 11 bases lay outside the gene matches. CDR1 is LNHDA and CDR2 is SQIVND in the germline V gene (reference sequence). The CDR3 covers 15 residues. The CDR3 coding sequence is TGTGCCAGTAGTATAATGCAGGGGGCTCCGGCCAGCTACACCTTC. Translating it yields CASSIMQGAPASYTF.

The chain combines TRBV5-8 with TRBJ2-6, with TRBD1 matching 9 bases. In germline, CDR1 is SGHTS, CDR2 YDEGEE. The CDR3 is made up of 17 amino acids. Trimming cost V 1 base and J 2 bases; bases outside gene matches: 4. The CDR3 is CASSLRTGEAGANVLTF. CDR3 DNA: TGTGCCAGCAGCTTGAGGACAGGGGAAGCTGGGGCCAACGTCCTGACTTTC.

V gene TRBV3-1 (or the pseudogene TRBV3-2) combines with J gene TRBJ1-5; the D is unclear. CDR1 and CDR2 from the germline V gene are LGHDT and YNNKEL (reference sequence). The V and J ends lost 0 bases and 0 bases respectively, with 3 bases between them. CDR3 length equals 14 residues. The CDR3 nucleotides are TGTGCCAGCAGCCAAGACAGTAGCAATCAGCCCCAGCATTTT. Translation gives CASSQDSSNQPQHF.

The rearrangement joins TRBV13 to TRBJ1-1; D not certain. The CDR3 is made up of 14 amino acids. Per germline, CDR1 PRHDT and CDR2 FYEKMQ (reference sequence). V lost 0 bases and J lost 6, with 11 bases in between. The CDR3 DNA reads as TGTGCCAGCAGCTTAGGGGGAATGAGCGCTGAAGCTTTCTTT. The encoded protein is CASSLGGMSAEAFF.